These T cell receptor beta chains were read from a single sample in a study of T cells after yellow fever vaccination. TCRdb ran MiXCR on the 5' RACE reads and lists one entry per CDR3 protein. The sample holds a few hundred thousand distinct CDR3 sequences, approximately 19% seen once. The sample consisted of PBMCs, taken before the yellow fever booster vaccination. Source of these receptors: a man aged 18 to 29 who received the YFV17D yellow fever vaccine. Both conserved end residues are part of each CDR3. The order of the fields is D gene, J gene, clone size, V gene, CDR3 protein, CDR3 DNA. The D gene is left open where the match is weak. Clone size is given for some rows only: seen once, a few or many times, or a class if the clone is expanded.

>.|TRBJ1-1|many|TRBV6-5
CASSTTGMNTEAFF
TGTGCCAGCAGTACGACAGGCATGAACACTGAAGCTTTCTTT
>.|TRBJ1-2|.|TRBV24-1
CATSGSVDQPYGYTF
TGTGCCACCAGCGGATCAGTCGACCAGCCCTATGGCTACACCTTC
>TRBD2|TRBJ2-7|.|TRBV4-3
CASSQRKDGRAESYEQYF
TGCGCCAGCAGCCAAAGAAAGGATGGGAGGGCCGAATCCTACGAGCAGTACTTC
>.|TRBJ2-1|few|TRBV7-3
CASSLSRSSYNEQFF
TGTGCCAGCAGCTTATCACGGAGCTCCTACAATGAGCAGTTCTTC
>TRBD1|TRBJ1-2|few|TRBV10-3
CAISEIHGDRGNYGYTF
TGTGCCATCAGTGAGATCCACGGGGACAGGGGGAACTATGGCTACACCTTC
>.|TRBJ2-5|.|TRBV3-1
CASVSGHSYQETQYF
TGTGCCAGTGTTTCGGGACATTCGTACCAAGAGACCCAGTACTTC
>.|TRBJ2-7|.|TRBV4-1
CASSRVIDLGTKEQYF
TGCGCCAGCAGCCGAGTCATAGACCTAGGGACGAAGGAGCAGTACTTC
>.|TRBJ1-1|.|TRBV5-4
CASSAPLQQRNTEAFF
TGTGCCAGCAGCGCTCCTCTACAGCAACGGAACACTGAAGCTTTCTTT
>.|TRBJ1-5|many|TRBV29-1
CSVTTGRHQPQHF
TGCAGCGTGACGACAGGCCGACATCAGCCCCAGCATTTT
>TRBD2|TRBJ2-1|few|TRBV7-9
CASRNSGGAIDEQFF
TGTGCCAGCAGGAATAGCGGGGGGGCAATAGATGAGCAGTTCTTC
>.|TRBJ2-7|.|TRBV7-6
CASSLGRTGYDQYF
TGTGCCAGCAGCTTAGGTCGAACGGGATACGATCAGTACTTC
>.|TRBJ1-3|few|TRBV4-2
CASSQGGVNTIYF
TGTGCCAGCAGCCAGGGTGGGGTAAACACCATATATTTT
>.|TRBJ1-2|.|TRBV6-5
CASSYITDSTNYGYTF
TGTGCCAGCAGTTACATTACCGACAGTACAAACTATGGCTACACCTTC
>.|TRBJ2-5|.|TRBV4-3
CASSQGWPSESYETQYF
TGCGCCAGCAGCCAAGGGTGGCCCAGTGAGAGTTATGAGACCCAGTACTTC
>TRBD1|TRBJ1-4|few|TRBV5-1
CASSQGQEREKLFF
TGCGCCAGCAGCCAAGGACAGGAAAGGGAAAAACTGTTTTTT
>TRBD1|TRBJ1-2|.|TRBV6-2/TRBV6-3
CATGQGLWGYTF
TGTGCCACCGGACAGGGGTTGTGGGGCTACACCTTC